One and the same sample provided the 21 T cell receptor beta chains below, sequenced in a study of T cells after yellow fever vaccination. One entry per CDR3 protein results from TCRdb running MiXCR on the 5' RACE reads. The table has some 600,000 distinct CDR3 sequences, about 12% seen once. Sequencing was performed on PBMCs, taken on the day of the yellow fever booster vaccination. These receptors all come from a man aged 25 to 45 who received the YFV17D yellow fever vaccine.

This clonotype was seen a few times. The CDR3 loop is CASSKEGDGETQYF. The CDR3 coding sequence is TGTGCCAGCAGCAAAGAAGGGGACGGAGAGACCCAGTACTTC. V gene TRBV21-1 combines with J gene TRBJ2-5; the table's TRBD1 call for D was not verified on the DNA. TRBV21-1 is annotated as a pseudogene. The CDR3 runs to 14 residues.

The chain links TRBV20-1 to TRBJ2-5, with D perhaps TRBD2 (5 bases). This CDR3 is built from 12 residues. Germline V gives CDR1 DFQATT, CDR2 SNEGSKA (reference sequence). The CDR3 loop reads CSGGLQQETQYF. CDR3 sequence (DNA): TGCAGCGGCGGACTCCAACAAGAGACCCAGTACTTC.

This clonotype has more than one count but fewer than ten. The chain couples TRBV5-1 to TRBJ1-1; 7 bases agree with TRBD1. The CDR3 runs 13 residues. V shed 4 bases and J 7 bases; nucleotides not matched to a gene: 7. Germline V CDR1 and CDR2: SGHRS, YFSETQ. The CDR3 sequence is CASSPATGNEAFF. CDR3 DNA: TGCGCCAGCAGCCCTGCGACAGGGAATGAAGCTTTCTTT.

This clonotype was seen a handful of times. This sequence joins TRBV18 and TRBJ2-3, with D unclear. In germline, CDR1 is KGHSH, CDR2 LQKENI. V lost 4 bases and J lost 4, with 12 bases in between. CDR3 length: 14 amino acids. The CDR3 sequence is CASSLSTLPDTQYF. CDR3 sequence (DNA): TGTGCCAGCTCACTTTCAACCCTGCCAGATACGCAGTATTTT.

This clonotype occurred a few times. The V call is TRBV7-6, the J call TRBJ2-7; D remains unclear. The CDR3 spans 12 residues. V was clipped by 1 base and J by 6 bases, with 7 bases between them. Germline loops: CDR1 SGHVS, CDR2 FNYEAQ. The CDR3: CASSLVASEQYF. The CDR3 nucleotides read TGTGCCAGCAGCTTAGTGGCTAGCGAGCAGTACTTC.

The chain combines TRBV30 with TRBJ1-1; D is ambiguous. This CDR3 comprises 14 residues. Germline V gene lookup returns CDR1 GTSNPN and CDR2 SVGIG (reference sequence). Deletions cut 7 bases from V and 3 bases from J, with 18 bases between. This chain's CDR3 is CASPRPGSHTEAFF. The CDR3 DNA is TGTGCCTCCCCCCGGCCCGGCTCCCACACTGAAGCTTTCTTT.

V and J are TRBV11-2 and TRBJ2-1; 15 bases are shared with TRBD2. CDR1 is SGHAT, CDR2 FQNNGV, per germline. This CDR3 region has 18 residues. V lost 6 bases, J lost 6 bases, and 12 bases stayed unmatched. CDR3 sequence: CASSRPGLAGGPVNEQFF. The CDR3 DNA reads TGTGCCAGCAGTCGACCCGGACTAGCGGGAGGGCCTGTCAATGAGCAGTTCTTC.

This clonotype was seen at least ten times. The V gene is TRBV19, the J gene TRBJ2-7; no firm D call. The V end lost 6 bases, the J end lost 2 bases, and 11 bases lay between the germline ends. The CDR3 contains 13 residues. From germline, CDR1 is LNHDA and CDR2 SQIVND (reference sequence). The CDR3 loop reads CASRKDEAYEQYF. CDR3 nucleotides: TGTGCCAGTAGGAAGGATGAGGCCTACGAGCAGTACTTC.

This chain joins TRBV19 and TRBJ2-1; TRBD2 agrees at 8 bases. This CDR3 region has 16 residues. Trimming at V came to 7 bases and at J to 7 bases, leaving 15 bases not matched to a gene. The germline CDR1 and CDR2 sequences are LNHDA and SQIVND (reference sequence). CDR3 DNA: TGTGCCAGTATCCCTGGGGGGACTAGGCCGCGGAATGAGCAGTTCTTC. It yields the protein CASIPGGTRPRNEQFF.

The V and J genes are TRBV7-2 and TRBJ2-3, with 10 positions matching TRBD2. The CDR3 totals 15 residues. Per germline, CDR1 SGHTA and CDR2 FQGNSA. The V segment lost 2 bases and the J segment 6 bases; nucleotides outside the gene matches: 5. The CDR3 sequence: CASSLRAGGRDTQYF. The CDR3 DNA reads TGTGCCAGCAGCTTACGAGCGGGAGGGCGTGATACGCAGTATTTT.

V is TRBV5-1 and J is TRBJ2-3, with 11 bases that match TRBD2. The CDR3 covers 19 residues. Germline-derived CDR1 and CDR2 are SGHRS and YFSETQ. With V trimmed by 4 bases and J by 1 base, 14 bases remained unmatched. This CDR3 reads CASSVSGTSGFKGTDTQYF. The CDR3, as DNA: TGCGCCAGCAGCGTTTCCGGGACTAGCGGTTTTAAAGGCACAGATACGCAGTATTTT.

In this sample, this clonotype turned up many times. The rearrangement uses TRBV4-3 and TRBJ2-3; D is unresolved. Trimming shortened V by 5 bases and J by 0 bases, and 15 bases separated the two germline ends. Looked up from germline, CDR1 is LGHNA and CDR2 is YSLEER. The CDR3 extends over 16 amino acids. CDR3 nucleotides: TGCGCCAGCAGCGAACTTCTCTTCGCGAGCACAGATACGCAGTATTTT. Translation: CASSELLFASTDTQYF.

The V gene is TRBV4-2, the J gene TRBJ2-7, with D maybe TRBD1 (5 bases). This CDR3 has 14 amino acids. The germline V gene has CDR1 LGHNA and CDR2 YNFKEQ. The V gene lost 4 bases and the J gene lost 3 bases, with 13 bases spanning the gap. In DNA form, the CDR3 reads TGTGCCAGCAGCCGGTTTGCAGGGAACTACGAGCAGTACTTC. Encoded protein: CASSRFAGNYEQYF.

The gene calls are TRBV27 and TRBJ2-1; 10 positions agree with TRBD2. CDR3 size: 18 residues. Germline V gene sequence: CDR1 MNHEY, CDR2 SMNVEV (reference sequence). Trimming at V came to 7 bases and at J to 4 bases, leaving 16 bases not matched to a gene. The CDR3 region has the DNA TGTGCCAGCATCTTAAGGGTTACACTAGCGGGAAAGTACAATGAGCAGTTCTTC. It encodes CASILRVTLAGKYNEQFF.

This chain links TRBV7-2 with TRBJ2-2; no definite D call. Trimming took off 2 bases at V and 4 bases at J, with 11 bases between the two ends. The CDR3 spans 15 residues. Per the germline V gene, CDR1 is SGHTA and CDR2 is FQGNSA. The CDR3 is CASSLRKLFTGELFF. CDR3 nucleotide sequence: TGTGCCAGCAGCTTAAGGAAACTGTTCACCGGGGAGCTGTTTTTT.

The chain employs TRBV6-1 and TRBJ1-5; D unresolved. The CDR3 consists of 13 residues. V was shortened by 6 bases and J by 4 bases, with 10 bases between the two germline ends. From germline, CDR1 is MNHNS and CDR2 SASEGT. The CDR3 here is CASRPEVNQPQHF. The CDR3 bases are TGTGCCAGCAGGCCTGAGGTGAATCAGCCCCAGCATTTT.

Only a few counts were recorded for this clonotype. The V gene is TRBV20-1, the J gene TRBJ2-4; TRBD1 matches 10 bases. V lost 3 bases and J lost 0; bases outside the gene matches: 5. Germline values: CDR1 DFQATT, CDR2 SNEGSKA (reference sequence). CDR3 length: 16 residues. The CDR3 nucleotides are TGCAGTGCTAGGGGACAGGGGAAGAGAGCCAAAAACATTCAGTACTTC. Its protein product is CSARGQGKRAKNIQYF.

This chain connects TRBV7-8 to TRBJ1-4, with TRBD1 as a possible D gene (6 bases). CDR1 and CDR2 (germline): SGHVS, FQNEAQ. V lost 1 base, J lost 4 bases, and 10 bases lay in between. There are 15 residues in the CDR3. This chain's CDR3 is CASSLDGGRNEKLFF. The CDR3 bases are TGTGCCAGCAGCTTAGACGGGGGCCGTAATGAAAAACTGTTTTTT. Combining the CDR3 with reference TRBV7-8 and TRBJ1-4 gives the whole variable domain GAGVSQSPRYKVAKRGQDVALRCDPISGHVSLFWYQQALGQGPEFLTYFQNEAQLDKSGLPSDRFFAERPEGSVSTLKIQRTQQEDSAVYLCASSLDGGRNEKLFFGSGTQLSVL.

The chain has TRBV7-2 and TRBJ2-7, with D maybe TRBD1 (5 bases). The CDR3 has 15 amino acids. V dropped 6 bases and J dropped 4 bases, with 19 bases sitting between them. Germline CDR1 and CDR2: SGHTA and FQGNSA. The CDR3 DNA reads TGTGCCAGCAGTCAGGCCTTGGGGCAGGGATACGAGCAGTACTTC. Its protein is CASSQALGQGYEQYF.

The J gene is TRBJ1-5, the V gene TRBV19, with D unresolved. The CDR3 loop spans 13 amino acids. CDR1 and CDR2 (germline): LNHDA, SQIVND (reference sequence). Trimming took 3 bases from V and 7 from J, leaving 10 bases between them. Here the CDR3 reads CASSIGPQQPQHF. The CDR3, as DNA: TGTGCCAGTAGTATTGGGCCCCAACAGCCCCAGCATTTT.

V usage is TRBV20-1 and J usage is TRBJ2-2; 9 bases agree with TRBD2. Looked up from germline, CDR1 is DFQATT and CDR2 is SNEGSKA (reference sequence). V was pared by 1 base and J by 7 bases, with 13 bases of the junction left unmatched. The CDR3 covers 17 residues. CDR3: CSARGNSGSHSGGELFF. CDR3 bases: TGCAGTGCTAGAGGAAATAGCGGGAGCCACTCGGGCGGGGAGCTGTTTTTT.